One sample yielded the 32 T cell receptor beta chains listed below, sequenced in a study of CD8 T cells in Susac syndrome. RNA, at roughly 0.45 to 1 ug, was reverse transcribed with random hexamers. TCRdb re-derived calls from the immunoSEQ multiplex PCR reads in MiXCR, one entry per CDR3 protein. The table has about 200,000 distinct CDR3 sequences, around 90% seen once; the top ten hold about 0.13%. Sequencing was done on a sample of CD8+ T cells from PBMCs. These receptors were obtained from a human donor with multiple sclerosis.

This clonotype was recorded a few times. The V and J genes are TRBV6-5 and TRBJ2-7; a weak D match, TRBD2 (6 bases). This CDR3 has 15 residues. Trimming took 0 bases from V and 2 from J, leaving 11 bases between them. In germline, CDR1 is MNHEY, CDR2 SVGAGI. CDR3 sequence (DNA): TGTGCCAGCAGTTACTCGGCGGGACCCGCCTACGAGCAGTACTTC. Translated, it gives CASSYSAGPAYEQYF.

V is TRBV19 and J is TRBJ1-1; D is unresolved. Germline assignment: CDR1 LNHDA and CDR2 SQIVND (reference sequence). Trimming cost V 4 bases and J 3 bases, with 6 bases left between them. CDR3 length equals 12 residues. The CDR3: CASSTQYTEAFF. CDR3 sequence (DNA): TGTGCCAGTAGTACCCAGTACACTGAAGCTTTCTTT.

The rearrangement links TRBV20-1 to TRBJ1-3; no definite D call. The CDR3 contains 15 residues. Germline V gene data show CDR1 as DFQATT and CDR2 as SNEGSKA (reference sequence). Trimming left V 6 bases short and J 2 bases short, with 17 bases between. CDR3: CSAPRDGYPGNTIYF. CDR3 nucleotides: TGCAGTGCCCCTAGGGATGGGTACCCTGGAAACACCATATATTTT.

The gene calls are TRBV2 and TRBJ2-2; TRBD1 or TRBD2 may be the D gene (5 bases each). This CDR3 contains 16 residues. The germline V gene has CDR1 SNHLY and CDR2 FYNNEI. The V and J ends lost 2 bases and 3 bases respectively, with 13 bases between them. As DNA, the CDR3 is TGTGCCAGCAGTGAAAAAGTAGGGACGGACACCGGGGAGCTGTTTTTT. Amino acid sequence: CASSEKVGTDTGELFF.

The chain combines TRBV6-1 with TRBJ2-3, with 9 bases matching TRBD2. CDR1 is MNHNS and CDR2 is SASEGT in the germline V gene. The J segment lost 2 bases and the V segment lost 6 bases, leaving 9 bases of the junction unmatched. CDR3 length: 16 residues. The CDR3 is CASRILAGAITDTQYF. The CDR3 DNA reads as TGTGCCAGCAGGATCTTAGCGGGGGCAATCACAGATACGCAGTATTTT.

The chain combines TRBV3-1 with TRBJ2-3, with 9 bases fitting TRBD2. V shed 0 bases, J shed 6 bases, and the junction held 10 bases outside the gene matches. The germline gives CDR1 LGHDT, CDR2 YNNKEL (reference sequence). The CDR3 contains 17 residues. CDR3 loop: CASSQEAAGGRGDTQYF. CDR3 sequence (DNA): TGTGCCAGCAGCCAAGAAGCCGCGGGGGGGCGGGGGGATACGCAGTATTTT.

The rearrangement joins TRBV7-3 to TRBJ2-1; 13 positions agree with TRBD2. Germline loops: CDR1 SGHTA, CDR2 FQGTGA. V dropped 4 bases and J dropped 10; count of bases not matched to a gene: 4. The CDR3 sequence is 14 residues long. This chain's CDR3 is CASSSGLAGEEQFF. The DNA of the CDR3 is TGTGCCAGCAGCTCTGGACTAGCGGGGGAGGAGCAGTTCTTC.

The chain is built from TRBV25-1 and TRBJ1-5; D not certain. Deletions cut 2 bases from V and 5 bases from J, with 10 bases between. Germline CDR1 and CDR2: MGHDK and SYGVNS. CDR3 length: 14 amino acids. This CDR3 is CASSERSGYQPQHF. The CDR3 DNA is TGTGCCAGCAGTGAAAGGTCGGGGTATCAGCCCCAGCATTTT.

This clonotype was detected once. J is TRBJ1-2 and V is TRBV2; D gene unclear. Germline V CDR1 and CDR2: SNHLY, FYNNEI. CDR3 length equals 12 residues. V lost 8 bases, J lost 6 bases, and 13 bases lay in between. CDR3 bases: TGTGCCAGCTGGGAGAGGAACGATGGCTACACCTTC. This translates into CASWERNDGYTF.

This sequence joins TRBV9 and TRBJ1-2, with 9 nucleotides matching TRBD1. V shed 3 bases and J 7 bases; nucleotides not matched to a gene: 13. The CDR3 consists of 16 residues. Germline V lookup: CDR1 SGDLS, CDR2 YYNGEE. DNA for the CDR3: TGTGCCAGCAGCGACGGCTCCTCACAGGGGGCCGGTGGCTACACCTTC. This gives the protein CASSDGSSQGAGGYTF.

The chain is built from TRBV12-5 and TRBJ2-5; D is possibly TRBD2 (7 bases). Germline V gene lookup returns CDR1 LGHNT and CDR2 FRNRAP. The CDR3 has 14 residues. Trimming shortened V by 5 bases and J by 5 bases, and 15 bases separated the two germline ends. This CDR3 reads CASGPWGGTETQYF. CDR3 sequence (DNA): TGTGCTAGTGGTCCGTGGGGGGGCACCGAGACCCAGTACTTC.

The chain has TRBV25-1 and TRBJ1-3; D is perhaps TRBD1 (6 bases). V lost 6 bases and J 9 bases, leaving 21 bases between the germline ends. Germline V lookup: CDR1 MGHDK, CDR2 SYGVNS. CDR3 length equals 15 residues. The CDR3 nucleotides read TGTGCCAGCAGCCTGGGACAACTGGGGATCGGCACCATATATTTT. It codes for CASSLGQLGIGTIYF.

The table lists this clonotype with a count of one. The genes are TRBV4-1 and TRBJ1-1; 7 nucleotides align to TRBD1. V lost 4 bases to trimming and J lost 0 bases; unmatched junction nucleotides: 5. The length of the CDR3 is 15 residues. Germline values: CDR1 MGHRA, CDR2 YSYEKL. This CDR3 reads CASSRSGQMNTEAFF. The CDR3 nucleotides read TGCGCCAGCAGCCGATCGGGACAGATGAACACTGAAGCTTTCTTT.

V and J are TRBV20-1 and TRBJ2-5; D not resolved. The CDR3 runs to 10 residues. CDR1 and CDR2 (germline): DFQATT, SNEGSKA (reference sequence). Deletions cut 4 bases from V and 2 bases from J, with 2 bases between. The CDR3 DNA reads as TGCAGTGCTATGCAAGAGACCCAGTACTTC. Its protein is CSAMQETQYF.

The J gene is TRBJ1-6, the V gene TRBV23-1; 8 bases fit TRBD1. TRBV23-1 is an ORF, with its function uncertain. Trimming cost V 7 bases and J 2 bases; bases outside gene matches: 16. This CDR3 has 19 amino acids. CDR3 nucleotides: TGCGCCAGCAACCCGGACAGGGAAACGGTGTCGACCTATAATTCACCCCTCCACTTT. Protein product: CASNPDRETVSTYNSPLHF.

V usage is TRBV12-3 or TRBV12-4 and J usage is TRBJ1-2; 8 nucleotides match TRBD1. The V segment lost 6 bases and the J segment 6 bases; nucleotides outside the gene matches: 12. The CDR3 length is 15 residues. This CDR3 reads CASSLLLQGVDGYTF. The CDR3, as DNA: TGTGCCAGCAGCCTTCTATTACAGGGGGTAGATGGCTACACCTTC.

This clonotype occurred once. The chain has TRBV19 and TRBJ1-2, with D perhaps matching TRBD1 (5 bases). The CDR3 totals 15 residues. From germline, CDR1 is LNHDA and CDR2 SQIVND (reference sequence). Trimming cost V 3 bases and J 4 bases, with 15 bases left between them. This CDR3 is CASSISTQGGYGYTF. The DNA for the CDR3 is TGTGCCAGTAGTATCTCTACCCAGGGCGGCTATGGCTACACCTTC.

V gene TRBV9 combines with J gene TRBJ2-2, with unresolved D. The CDR3 spans 13 residues. The V end lost 4 bases, the J end lost 4 bases, and 8 bases lay between the germline ends. CDR1 is SGDLS, CDR2 YYNGEE, per germline. The CDR3 loop is CASSPPITGELFF. CDR3 bases: TGTGCCAGCAGCCCCCCCATCACCGGGGAGCTGTTTTTT.

The chain couples TRBV6-1 to TRBJ1-4; tentatively, D is TRBD1 (5 bases). The CDR3 is made up of 13 amino acids. CDR1 is MNHNS, CDR2 SASEGT, per germline. The V end was cut by 1 base, the J end by 6 bases, with 6 bases between. CDR3 loop: CASSEVGDEKLFF. The CDR3 DNA sequence: TGTGCCAGCAGTGAAGTGGGGGATGAAAAACTGTTTTTT.

The J gene is TRBJ2-1, the V gene TRBV27; 7 bases fit TRBD1. The CDR3 loop spans 12 amino acids. Germline assignment: CDR1 MNHEY and CDR2 SMNVEV (reference sequence). With V trimmed by 5 bases and J by 10 bases, 5 bases remained unmatched. The CDR3 sequence: CASSPQTGEQFF. CDR3 sequence (DNA): TGTGCCAGCAGTCCCCAGACAGGGGAGCAGTTCTTC.

The chain joins TRBV6-1 to TRBJ1-2; D is unresolved. The CDR3 contains 12 residues. Germline CDR1 MNHNS, CDR2 SASEGT. Trimming pared 8 bases from V and 5 bases from J, leaving 12 bases between. Here the CDR3 DNA reads TGTGCCAGCGGAATTGGAGGATATGGCTACACCTTC. Its translation is CASGIGGYGYTF.

The chain links TRBV2 to TRBJ1-3; no clear D. Germline CDR1 and CDR2: SNHLY and FYNNEI. The CDR3 sequence is 14 residues long. V lost 3 bases and J lost 1, with 7 bases in between. CDR3 bases: TGTGCCAGCAGTGAGGGAAGGTCTGGAAACACCATATATTTT. This codes for CASSEGRSGNTIYF. The whole variable domain, remainder taken from reference TRBV2 and TRBJ1-3, is EPEVTQTPSHQVTQMGQEVILRCVPISNHLYFYWYRQILGQKVEFLVSFYNNEISEKSEIFDDQFSVERPDGSNFTLKIRSTKLEDSAMYFCASSEGRSGNTIYFGEGSWLTVV.

The chain combines TRBV3-1 with TRBJ1-2, with 10 bases aligning to TRBD1. This CDR3 comprises 15 residues. Germline CDR1 and CDR2: LGHDT and YNNKEL (reference sequence). The V and J ends lost 4 bases and 4 bases, in that order; junction bases with no gene match: 6. CDR3 amino acids: CASSLGTGESYGYTF. In nucleotides, the CDR3 is TGTGCCAGCAGCCTAGGGACAGGGGAGTCCTATGGCTACACCTTC.

The chain joins TRBV13 to TRBJ1-6, with a possible D match to TRBD1 (6 bases). The CDR3 spans 14 residues. CDR1 and CDR2 (germline): PRHDT, FYEKMQ (reference sequence). Deletions cut 2 bases from V and 9 bases from J, with 11 bases between. The CDR3 region has the DNA TGTGCCAGCAGCTTACAGGGGCTGGGTTCACCCCTCCACTTT. This sequence encodes CASSLQGLGSPLHF.

The rearrangement uses TRBV9 and TRBJ2-1, with 8 bases lining up with TRBD2. Germline trimming cut 8 bases from V and 2 bases from J; bases unmatched to any gene: 3. The CDR3 has 13 amino acids. CDR1 is SGDLS, CDR2 YYNGEE, per germline. This CDR3 is CASRGGTYNEQFF. CDR3 in DNA: TGTGCCAGTCGGGGGGGGACCTACAATGAGCAGTTCTTC.

J is TRBJ2-1 and V is TRBV24-1; D may be TRBD2 (5 bases). Trimming took 5 bases from V and 8 from J, leaving 9 bases between them. The CDR3 extends over 12 amino acids. Germline loops: CDR1 KGHDR, CDR2 SFDVKD. CDR3 in DNA: TGTGCCACCAGTGCCGGAGGAGATGAGCAGTTCTTC. Translation: CATSAGGDEQFF.

This sequence joins TRBV12-3 or TRBV12-4 and TRBJ2-3; 8 nucleotides align to TRBD2. This CDR3 spans 14 amino acids. Trimming took 6 bases from V and 6 from J; bases not matched to a gene: 8. DNA for the CDR3: TGTGCCAGCAGCCCCCGGGAGGGGGAGGATACGCAGTATTTT. It encodes CASSPREGEDTQYF.

The V call is TRBV6-2 or TRBV6-3, the J call TRBJ1-2; the D is unclear. CDR1 and CDR2 from the germline V gene are MNHEY and SVGEGT. CDR3 length: 11 amino acids. Trimming cost V 2 bases and J 7 bases, with 5 bases left between them. CDR3 residues: CASSYGPGYTF. The CDR3 DNA reads as TGTGCCAGCAGTTACGGGCCTGGCTACACCTTC.

The V gene is TRBV6-5, the J gene TRBJ2-6; no firm D call. The V end lost 4 bases, the J end lost 0 bases, and 13 bases lay between the germline ends. Germline assignment: CDR1 MNHEY and CDR2 SVGAGI. The CDR3 has 17 amino acids. The CDR3 region has the DNA TGTGCCAGCAGTTTAACATCAGGAGTCTCTGGGGCCAACGTCCTGACTTTC. It encodes CASSLTSGVSGANVLTF.

V is TRBV19 and J is TRBJ1-1; weak D call: TRBD1 (6 bases). The V end was cut by 1 base, the J end by 7 bases, with 13 bases between. CDR1 is LNHDA and CDR2 is SQIVND in the germline V gene (reference sequence). There are 14 residues in the CDR3. The CDR3 loop reads CASSIGWTAIEAFF. The CDR3 nucleotides are TGTGCCAGTAGTATAGGCTGGACAGCTATTGAAGCTTTCTTT.

The chain recombines TRBV19 with TRBJ1-1, with 7 bases fitting TRBD1. The CDR3 totals 15 residues. V was clipped by 6 bases and J by 3 bases; unmatched bases: 10. Germline-derived CDR1 and CDR2 are LNHDA and SQIVND (reference sequence). The CDR3 DNA is TGTGCCAGTAGACCTTGGACAGGCCTGGACACTGAAGCTTTCTTT. As protein: CASRPWTGLDTEAFF.

V and J are TRBV2 and TRBJ2-1, with 13 bases matching TRBD2. Germline lookup yields CDR1 SNHLY and CDR2 FYNNEI. CDR3 length: 15 amino acids. Trimming at V came to 5 bases and at J to 8 bases, leaving 6 bases not matched to a gene. CDR3 residues: CASSPGLAGVHEQFF. In DNA form, the CDR3 reads TGTGCCAGCAGTCCCGGACTAGCGGGAGTCCATGAGCAGTTCTTC.